This T cell receptor (beta chain) is drawn from a study of OX40 agonist ivuxolimab in advanced cancers. This table comes from immunoSEQ multiplex PCR, and its TCRdb copy is limited to in-frame clones, with some not included. The data show over 85,000 clones, with roughly nine tenths seen just once and around 0.32% held by the top ten. Germline V gene data show CDR1 as SNHLY and CDR2 as FYNNEI. V was trimmed by 6 bases and J by 2 bases, leaving 14 bases between them. The CDR3 consists of 16 residues. This sample comprised CD4+ or CD8+ T cells sorted from blood, obtained in a trial of the OX40 agonist ivuxolimab. The gene calls are TRBV2 and TRBJ2-6; tentatively, D is TRBD1 (6 bases). The source of this sequence is an adult with an advanced solid tumor such as melanoma, head and neck, liver or kidney cancer. The CDR3 sequence is CASSPKNRAGANVLTF. As DNA, the CDR3 is TGTGCCAGCAGCCCCAAAAACAGGGCTGGGGCCAACGTCCTGACTTTC.